These 24 T cell receptor beta chains were sequenced from one sample in a study of radiation and T cells in renal cell carcinoma. Described time point: baseline pretreatment blood. Noted treatment: 15 Gy SBRT to primary tumor, nephrectomy 4 weeks later. Profiling relied on immunoSEQ multiplex PCR, and the TCRdb table lists in-frame clones only, not all of them. Of 110,000 to 150,000 clones listed, less than 90% were seen once; the top ten hold roughly 25%. The sequenced sample was blood, obtained from a patient whose treatment included radiotherapy and nephrectomy. Receptors were obtained from a woman in her fifties or sixties with renal cell carcinoma.

The chain links TRBV7-9 to TRBJ2-5; tentative D call: TRBD1 (8 bases). Germline V gives CDR1 SEHNR, CDR2 FQNEAQ (reference sequence). There are 14 residues in the CDR3. V shed 5 bases and J shed 5 bases, with 15 bases lying between them. The CDR3 spells CASSPGQGGETQYF. In DNA form, the CDR3 reads TGTGCCAGCAGCCCCGGACAGGGAGGGGAGACCCAGTACTTC.

The chain has TRBV5-5 and TRBJ1-2; TRBD1 matches at 9 bases. With V trimmed by 4 bases and J by 3 bases, 4 bases remained unmatched. Germline-derived CDR1 and CDR2 are SGHKS and YYEKEE (reference sequence). This CDR3 spans 14 amino acids. The CDR3: CASSPRDRDYGYTF. DNA of the CDR3: TGTGCCAGCAGCCCCCGGGACAGGGACTATGGCTACACCTTC.

This chain connects TRBV7-8 to TRBJ1-4; 7 positions match TRBD1. Looked up from germline, CDR1 is SGHVS and CDR2 is FQNEAQ. V dropped 5 bases and J dropped 7; count of bases not matched to a gene: 4. There are 13 residues in the CDR3. This CDR3 is CASSVGTVEKLFF. The CDR3, as DNA: TGTGCCAGCAGCGTCGGGACAGTTGAAAAACTGTTTTTT. Full variable domain (outside the CDR3, taken from reference TRBV7-8 and TRBJ1-4): GAGVSQSPRYKVAKRGQDVALRCDPISGHVSLFWYQQALGQGPEFLTYFQNEAQLDKSGLPSDRFFAERPEGSVSTLKIQRTQQEDSAVYLCASSVGTVEKLFFGSGTQLSVL.

The chain has TRBV5-1 and TRBJ2-7; maybe TRBD1 (5 bases). This CDR3 contains 15 residues. V dropped 4 bases and J dropped 4 bases, with 18 bases sitting between them. The V gene's germline CDR1 is SGHRS and CDR2 YFSETQ. CDR3 sequence: CASSPYGQGGYEQYF. The CDR3 DNA is TGCGCCAGCAGCCCCTATGGGCAGGGCGGATACGAGCAGTACTTC.

The V and J genes are TRBV6-5 and TRBJ2-7, with D possibly TRBD2 on 5 matching bases. CDR3 size: 13 residues. V was cut by 6 bases and J by 7 bases, with 16 bases left in between. Germline CDR1 MNHEY, CDR2 SVGAGI. CDR3 coding DNA: TGTGCCAGCAGCCAAACCCTAGAGCGGGAGCAGTACTTC. Its translation: CASSQTLEREQYF.

The chain is built from TRBV7-8 and TRBJ1-4; D gene ambiguous. The germline CDR1 and CDR2 sequences are SGHVS and FQNEAQ. V was cut by 5 bases and J by 6 bases, with 4 bases left in between. This CDR3 region has 11 residues. CDR3 region: CASSTYEKLFF. CDR3 DNA: TGTGCCAGCAGCACCTATGAAAAACTGTTTTTT. Using reference TRBV7-8 and TRBJ1-4 for the parts outside the CDR3, the full variable domain is GAGVSQSPRYKVAKRGQDVALRCDPISGHVSLFWYQQALGQGPEFLTYFQNEAQLDKSGLPSDRFFAERPEGSVSTLKIQRTQQEDSAVYLCASSTYEKLFFGSGTQLSVL.

The rearrangement joins TRBV7-2 to TRBJ2-1; D gene uncertain. With 5 bases removed from V and 4 bases from J, the gap between germline ends came to 18 bases. The CDR3 contains 16 residues. Per the germline V gene, CDR1 is SGHTA and CDR2 is FQGNSA. The CDR3 bases are TGTGCCAGCAGCCCCCCCCCGGGCCTCTATTACAATGAGCAGTTCTTC. Residues: CASSPPPGLYYNEQFF.

The chain recombines TRBV27 with TRBJ2-1; 7 bases align to TRBD2. J lost 10 bases, V lost 3 bases, and 9 bases had no gene match. CDR1 is MNHEY, CDR2 SMNVEV, per germline (reference sequence). This CDR3 has 14 residues. The CDR3 loop is CASSFRRVSGEQFF. CDR3 nucleotide sequence: TGTGCCAGCAGTTTTAGAAGGGTTAGCGGGGAGCAGTTCTTC.

The V gene is TRBV5-1, the J gene TRBJ1-4; TRBD1 agrees at 9 bases. CDR1 is SGHRS, CDR2 YFSETQ, per germline. The CDR3 extends over 13 amino acids. J was trimmed by 7 bases and V by 7 bases; bases with no gene match: 5. The CDR3 spells CASSDRGGEKLFF. The CDR3 region has the DNA TGCGCCAGCTCGGACAGGGGAGGTGAAAAACTGTTTTTT.

By share, this clone counts as medium-sized (0.01 to 0.1%). The chain employs TRBV27 and TRBJ2-1, with TRBD2 identical over 7 bases. Germline V gene data show CDR1 as MNHEY and CDR2 as SMNVEV (reference sequence). J lost 4 bases, V lost 0 bases, and 6 bases had no gene match. The CDR3 contains 16 residues. The CDR3 bases are TGTGCCAGCAGTTTATCGGGGCTAGCGGATTACAATGAGCAGTTCTTC. Protein product: CASSLSGLADYNEQFF.

V gene TRBV10-2 combines with J gene TRBJ2-7, with 13 bases that match TRBD2. Germline V gene lookup returns CDR1 WSHSY and CDR2 SAAADI. The CDR3 runs to 15 residues. V gave up 7 bases and J gave up 5 bases; unmatched junction bases: 8. CDR3 nucleotides: TGCGCCAGCAAGAGACTAGCGGGAGGTCTGGACGAGCAGTACTTC. Protein sequence: CASKRLAGGLDEQYF.

The chain links TRBV5-6 to TRBJ1-3; D gene ambiguous. V gave up 1 base and J gave up 0 bases, with 14 bases separating them. The CDR3 covers 17 residues. CDR1 SGHDT and CDR2 YYEEEE come from the germline V gene. CDR3 coding DNA: TGTGCCAGCAGCTTGTGGGAGATGGGTTACTCTGGAAACACCATATATTTT. Protein: CASSLWEMGYSGNTIYF.

J is TRBJ2-7 and V is TRBV10-1, with a tentative D call TRBD2 (5 bases). V shed 6 bases and J shed 5 bases, with 20 bases lying between them. CDR3 length: 15 residues. Germline CDR1 is WNHNN and CDR2 is SYGVQD (reference sequence). The CDR3 loop reads CASSDNKDGVDEQYF. In nucleotides, the CDR3 is TGCGCCAGCAGCGACAATAAGGACGGGGTTGACGAGCAGTACTTC.

J is TRBJ1-4 and V is TRBV2; D possibly corresponds to TRBD1 (5 bases). The CDR3 consists of 15 residues. V dropped 4 bases and J dropped 4 bases, with 13 bases sitting between them. Germline CDR1 is SNHLY and CDR2 is FYNNEI. Here the CDR3 DNA reads TGTGCCAGCAGTGTATCCAGGGCACTTAATGAAAAACTGTTTTTT. Translation gives CASSVSRALNEKLFF.

The chain employs TRBV18 and TRBJ2-7; 8 bases are a match to TRBD1. Germline V CDR1 and CDR2: KGHSH, LQKENI. V trimming: 4 bases; J trimming: 7 bases; junction bases outside the gene matches: 6. This CDR3 has 13 residues. Here the CDR3 DNA reads TGTGCCAGCTCACTCGACAGGGGCGGGGAGCAGTACTTC. Translation: CASSLDRGGEQYF.

This clone occurred once. The V call is TRBV14, the J call TRBJ1-2; unclear D gene. Looked up from germline, CDR1 is SGHDN and CDR2 is FVKESK. Trimming shortened V by 0 bases and J by 8 bases, and 13 bases separated the two germline ends. This CDR3 comprises 14 residues. CDR3 nucleotides: TGTGCCAGCAGCCAAGAGCCCCTGACGGAGGGCTACACCTTC. Translating gives CASSQEPLTEGYTF.

The count of this clone is one. This rearrangement joins TRBV19 to TRBJ2-1, with D perhaps matching TRBD2 (6 bases). Trimming shortened V by 2 bases and J by 9 bases, and 14 bases separated the two germline ends. The CDR3 is 14 amino acids. Germline CDR1 and CDR2: LNHDA and SQIVND (reference sequence). CDR3 region: CASSISGFRGEQFF. CDR3 nucleotides: TGTGCCAGTAGTATAAGCGGGTTCCGGGGTGAGCAGTTCTTC.

This clone showed up just a few times. The CDR3 reads CASSLEQNYGYTF. The CDR3 nucleotides are TGTGCCAGCAGCTTAGAACAGAATTATGGCTACACCTTC. The chain couples TRBV7-9 to TRBJ1-2; no firm D call. Germline lookup yields CDR1 SEHNR and CDR2 FQNEAQ (reference sequence). The CDR3 spans 13 residues. The V and J ends lost 1 base and 5 bases respectively, with 8 bases between them. Complete variable domain (other parts from reference TRBV7-9 and TRBJ1-2): DTGVSQNPRHKITKRGQNVTFRCDPISEHNRLYWYRQTLGQGPEFLTYFQNEAQLEKSRLLSDRFSAERPKGSFSTLEIQRTEQGDSAMYLCASSLEQNYGYTFGSGTRLTVV.

The chain employs TRBV19 and TRBJ2-1; 11 positions match TRBD2. CDR1 and CDR2 (germline): LNHDA, SQIVND (reference sequence). J lost 7 bases, V lost 5 bases, and 16 bases had no gene match. This CDR3 comprises 18 residues. In DNA, the CDR3 is TGTGCCAGTAGTCAGGGTGGTAGCGGGAGGGCCCTCGTGAATGAGCAGTTCTTC. Encoded protein: CASSQGGSGRALVNEQFF.

The V call is TRBV2, the J call TRBJ2-5; 8 positions agree with TRBD2. The CDR3 sequence is 15 residues long. Germline V lookup: CDR1 SNHLY, CDR2 FYNNEI. The J segment lost 5 bases and the V segment lost 3 bases, leaving 8 bases of the junction unmatched. CDR3 protein: CASSDKRELRETQYF. The CDR3 nucleotides read TGTGCCAGCAGTGATAAGCGGGAGTTGCGGGAGACCCAGTACTTC.

V usage is TRBV27 and J usage is TRBJ1-6, with D possibly being TRBD1 (5 bases). Trimming took off 4 bases at V and 7 bases at J, with 14 bases between the two ends. CDR3 length: 15 amino acids. Germline loops: CDR1 MNHEY, CDR2 SMNVEV (reference sequence). The CDR3 nucleotides read TGTGCCAGCAGTTCGACTGGACGGACAAATTCACCCCTCCACTTT. Translating gives CASSSTGRTNSPLHF.

The chain has TRBV7-9 and TRBJ1-2; no reliable D call. CDR1 and CDR2 from the germline V gene are SEHNR and FQNEAQ (reference sequence). V was clipped by 5 bases and J by 6 bases, with 7 bases between them. This CDR3 contains 11 residues. The CDR3 DNA reads as TGTGCCAGCAGCGGCCAGGATGGCTACACCTTC. It specifies CASSGQDGYTF.

In this sample, this clone turned up a few times. The gene calls are TRBV7-2 and TRBJ1-2, with 9 bases aligning to TRBD1. V dropped 4 bases and J dropped 6; count of bases not matched to a gene: 12. The CDR3 extends over 16 amino acids. CDR1 SGHTA and CDR2 FQGNSA come from the germline V gene. This chain's CDR3 is CASSSNVGQGFDGYTF. Written as DNA, the CDR3 is TGTGCCAGCAGCTCAAACGTCGGACAGGGGTTCGATGGCTACACCTTC. The full variable domain, completed using reference TRBV7-2 and TRBJ1-2, is GAGVSQSPSNKVTEKGKDVELRCDPISGHTALYWYRQSLGQGLEFLIYFQGNSAPDKSGLPSDRFSAERTGGSVSTLTIQRTQQEDSAVYLCASSSNVGQGFDGYTFGSGTRLTVV.

The chain employs TRBV7-2 and TRBJ1-1, with D unresolved. The germline V gene encodes CDR1 SGHTA and CDR2 FQGNSA. The CDR3 loop spans 14 amino acids. Trimming took 2 bases from V and 1 from J, leaving 8 bases between them. The CDR3 region has the DNA TGTGCCAGCAGCTTAACCACGGCGAACACTGAAGCTTTCTTT. It translates to CASSLTTANTEAFF.